These 18 T cell receptor beta chains came from one sample sequenced in a study of beta chain features in type 1 diabetes. The investigators reverse transcribed all of the isolated RNA, so they sequenced expressed TCRB transcripts. Produced via immunoSEQ multiplex PCR; TCRdb's table is partial and in-frame only. The data hold over 150,000 clones, with roughly 8.1% observed a single time. Sequenced material: central memory CD4+ T cells from blood. These receptors were obtained from a young man in good health.

The gene calls are TRBV7-9 and TRBJ1-2; 12 nucleotides align to TRBD1. Losses at the gene ends were 4 bases for V and 1 base for J; bases not matched to a gene: 10. The germline V gene has CDR1 SEHNR and CDR2 FQNEAQ (reference sequence). The CDR3 loop spans 18 amino acids. In nucleotides, the CDR3 is TGTGCCAGCAGCTCAAGAGGGACAGGGGGCGTTTTTAACTATGGCTACACCTTC. Its translation is CASSSRGTGGVFNYGYTF. The full variable domain, its missing parts supplied by reference TRBV7-9 and TRBJ1-2, is DTGVSQNPRHKITKRGQNVTFRCDPISEHNRLYWYRQTLGQGPEFLTYFQNEAQLEKSRLLSDRFSAERPKGSFSTLEIQRTEQGDSAMYLCASSSRGTGGVFNYGYTFGSGTRLTVV.

J is TRBJ2-2 and V is TRBV7-3, with 9 bases fitting TRBD2. Germline V lookup: CDR1 SGHTA, CDR2 FQGTGA. The junction had 4 bases not matched to a gene; V was cut back by 5 bases and J by 0 bases. This CDR3 region has 16 residues. For the CDR3, the DNA is TGTGCCAGCAGCCCCGGACTAGCGTCGAACACCGGGGAGCTGTTTTTT. Translation: CASSPGLASNTGELFF.

This clone has a handful of counts. The chain is built from TRBV28 and TRBJ1-5; TRBD1 agrees at 10 bases. After removal of 5 bases from V and 5 bases from J, the junction contained 6 bases not matched to a gene. From germline, CDR1 is MDHEN and CDR2 SYDVKM. This CDR3 has 15 amino acids. CDR3 nucleotides: TGTGCCAGCAGTCCGGGACAGGGGTTTTATCAGCCCCAGCATTTT. The encoded protein is CASSPGQGFYQPQHF.

The chain carries TRBV7-9 and TRBJ2-5; 8 bases are shared with TRBD2. With V trimmed by 3 bases and J by 4 bases, 4 bases remained unmatched. Looked up from germline, CDR1 is SEHNR and CDR2 is FQNEAQ (reference sequence). This CDR3 is 14 amino acids long. CDR3 protein: CASSLGLAGETQYF. CDR3 DNA: TGTGCCAGCAGCTTGGGGCTAGCGGGAGAGACCCAGTACTTC. Drawing the rest from reference TRBV7-9 and TRBJ2-5, the complete variable domain is DTGVSQNPRHKITKRGQNVTFRCDPISEHNRLYWYRQTLGQGPEFLTYFQNEAQLEKSRLLSDRFSAERPKGSFSTLEIQRTEQGDSAMYLCASSLGLAGETQYFGPGTRLLVL.

The chain combines TRBV6-5 with TRBJ1-2; D is unresolved. Germline lookup yields CDR1 MNHEY and CDR2 SVGAGI. The CDR3 runs to 15 residues. Trimming took off 5 bases at V and 0 bases at J, with 13 bases between the two ends. The chain's CDR3 is CASSPQRLTNYGYTF. In DNA, the CDR3 is TGTGCCAGCAGTCCGCAGAGGCTCACTAACTATGGCTACACCTTC.

This clone was observed many times. The chain uses TRBV4-3 and TRBJ2-3; tentative D call: TRBD2 (6 bases). Trimming removed 1 base at V and 11 bases at J, with 16 bases between. The CDR3 is 14 residues long. In germline, CDR1 is LGHNA, CDR2 YSLEER. The CDR3 loop reads CASSQVGRDGRQYF. The CDR3, as DNA: TGCGCCAGCAGCCAAGTTGGCAGGGACGGGAGGCAGTATTTT.

This CDR3 reads CASTYDRDYGYTF. CDR3 bases: TGTGCCAGTACCTACGACCGGGACTATGGCTACACCTTC. The J gene is TRBJ1-2, the V gene TRBV19; no clear D gene. This CDR3 has 13 amino acids. The V gene's germline CDR1 is LNHDA and CDR2 SQIVND (reference sequence). V was shortened by 7 bases and J by 3 bases, with 12 bases between the two germline ends.

V is TRBV6-1 and J is TRBJ2-1, with a tentative D call TRBD1 (6 bases). The CDR3 has 14 residues. CDR1 and CDR2 (germline): MNHNS, SASEGT. V gave up 6 bases and J gave up 4 bases, with 13 bases separating them. The CDR3 is CASRAGVGYNEQFF. The DNA for the CDR3 is TGTGCCAGCAGGGCAGGGGTGGGTTACAATGAGCAGTTCTTC.

V gene TRBV10-2 combines with J gene TRBJ2-2, with 7 bases fitting TRBD2. Germline-derived CDR1 and CDR2 are WSHSY and SAAADI. V trimming: 5 bases; J trimming: 5 bases; junction bases outside the gene matches: 8. The CDR3 spans 15 residues. For the CDR3, the DNA is TGCGCCAGCAGTCCGGTGTTCGGGGGGACCGGGGAGCTGTTTTTT. This codes for CASSPVFGGTGELFF.

This clone was detected a few times. The rearrangement uses TRBV29-1 and TRBJ1-1; D is undetermined. The length of the CDR3 is 13 residues. V was trimmed by 4 bases and J by 1 base, leaving 10 bases between them. Germline loops: CDR1 SQVTM, CDR2 ANQGSEA. The CDR3, as DNA: TGCAGCGTTGGTTCGGGAGGGAACACTGAAGCTTTCTTT. Its protein is CSVGSGGNTEAFF.

This clone was observed a few times. This sequence joins TRBV7-9 and TRBJ1-2; 7 bases map to TRBD1. The CDR3 sequence is 14 residues long. CDR1 is SEHNR and CDR2 is FQNEAQ in the germline V gene (reference sequence). V trimming: 2 bases; J trimming: 10 bases; junction bases outside the gene matches: 10. CDR3 in amino acids: CASSLLGQASVYTF. The CDR3 DNA reads TGTGCCAGCAGCTTACTTGGACAGGCATCTGTCTACACCTTC.

The V and J genes are TRBV10-2 and TRBJ2-1; 14 nucleotides line up with TRBD2. V shed 7 bases, J shed 7 bases, and the junction held 6 bases outside the gene matches. The CDR3 contains 15 residues. CDR1 and CDR2 (germline): WSHSY, SAAADI. The CDR3 region has the DNA TGCGCCAGCACCCGACTAGCGGGGGGGCTTAATGAGCAGTTCTTC. It yields the protein CASTRLAGGLNEQFF.

The J gene is TRBJ2-3, the V gene TRBV21-1; the table's TRBD2 call for D was not verified on the DNA. TRBV21-1 is annotated as a pseudogene. The CDR3 consists of 18 residues. The CDR3 sequence: CASSKEAEGNKLTDTQYF. Here the CDR3 DNA reads TGTGCCAGCAGCAAAGAGGCGGAGGGGAACAAACTCACAGATACGCAGTATTTT.

V usage is TRBV9 and J usage is TRBJ2-7; a weak D match, TRBD1 (6 bases). This CDR3 has 15 amino acids. Between the trimmed V and J ends, which lost 4 bases and 6 bases, there was a span of 20 bases. Per the germline V gene, CDR1 is SGDLS and CDR2 is YYNGEE. This chain's CDR3 is CASSPQGQGSGEQYF. The CDR3 DNA reads as TGTGCCAGCAGCCCCCAAGGGCAGGGGTCAGGCGAGCAGTACTTC.

The V call is TRBV27, the J call TRBJ1-4; tentatively, D is TRBD1 (6 bases). CDR1 and CDR2 (germline): MNHEY, SMNVEV (reference sequence). Trimming left V 6 bases short and J 7 bases short, with 9 bases between. This CDR3 is built from 12 residues. The CDR3, as DNA: TGTGCCAGCAGGGGGGCCGGTGAAAAACTGTTTTTT. Amino acids: CASRGAGEKLFF.

This clone was counted a few times. This chain uses TRBV28 with TRBJ1-1; TRBD1 aligns across 10 bases. CDR3 size: 14 residues. Germline CDR1 reads MDHEN; CDR2 reads SYDVKM. V shed 6 bases and J 5 bases; nucleotides not matched to a gene: 6. The CDR3 reads CASSLGQGGTEAFF. The CDR3 DNA reads TGTGCCAGCAGCCTCGGACAGGGGGGGACTGAAGCTTTCTTT.

This clone has at least ten counts. This chain links TRBV9 with TRBJ2-1; 8 positions agree with TRBD2. Trimming took 2 bases from V and 8 from J; bases not matched to a gene: 9. This CDR3 has 15 residues. The germline CDR1 and CDR2 sequences are SGDLS and YYNGEE. CDR3 DNA sequence: TGTGCCAGCAGCGTTTCAGCGGGAGAGGGCTATGAGCAGTTCTTC. Its translation is CASSVSAGEGYEQFF.

J is TRBJ2-7 and V is TRBV9; possible D gene TRBD2, 5 bases. Germline lookup yields CDR1 SGDLS and CDR2 YYNGEE. V lost 0 bases and J 0 bases, leaving 7 bases between the germline ends. There are 14 residues in the CDR3. The CDR3 reads CASSVGGSSYEQYF. The CDR3, as DNA: TGTGCCAGCAGCGTAGGAGGGAGCTCCTACGAGCAGTACTTC.